What follows are 27 T cell receptor beta chains derived from one specimen sequenced in a study of identical twins. TCRdb recomputed calls from the 5' RACE reads with MiXCR, one row per CDR3 protein. The profile shows fewer than 650,000 distinct CDR3 sequences, about 7% of them singletons. These records were also assigned to another study, of yellow fever vaccine responses in identical twins.

The sequencing sample was made of PBMCs. The origin of the receptors is a woman aged 18 to 35 in good health.

This clonotype was seen a few times. The gene calls are TRBV5-5 and TRBJ1-1; D might be TRBD1 (5 bases). Trimming removed 5 bases at V and 0 bases at J, with 11 bases between. Germline V lookup: CDR1 SGHKS, CDR2 YYEKEE (reference sequence). The CDR3 covers 14 residues. The CDR3 sequence: CASRGGAMNTEAFF. The CDR3 coding sequence is TGTGCCAGCAGGGGTGGGGCGATGAACACTGAAGCTTTCTTT.

V and J are TRBV2 and TRBJ1-3; D uncertain. Germline CDR1 reads SNHLY; CDR2 reads FYNNEI. V was shortened by 7 bases and J by 0 bases, with 10 bases between the two germline ends. The CDR3 is 14 amino acids. CDR3 sequence reads: CASTAVSSGNTIYF. The CDR3 DNA follows: TGTGCCAGCACCGCAGTGAGCTCTGGAAACACCATATATTTT.

In this sample, this clonotype turned up a few times. The V gene is TRBV5-1, the J gene TRBJ2-5; TRBD1 matches 7 bases. Germline CDR1 and CDR2: SGHRS and YFSETQ. Unmatched junction bases numbered 15, after V lost 3 bases and J lost 4 bases. The CDR3 length is 17 residues. In nucleotides, the CDR3 is TGCGCCAGCAGCTCACTCCGGGACAGCCGAGGTGGAGAGACCCAGTACTTC. Protein sequence: CASSSLRDSRGGETQYF.

CDR3 loop: CAIRGGSGNTIYF. CDR3 coding DNA: TGTGCCATCAGAGGGGGATCTGGAAACACCATATATTTT. This chain uses TRBV10-3 with TRBJ1-3, with D possibly being TRBD1 (6 bases). The CDR3 length is 13 residues. V lost 6 bases and J 1 base, leaving 7 bases between the germline ends. From germline, CDR1 is ENHRY and CDR2 SYGVKD.

This clonotype was seen ten or more times. The chain links TRBV6-1 to TRBJ1-3; no clear D gene. Trimming took 8 bases from V and 0 from J, leaving 14 bases between them. The CDR3 loop spans 15 amino acids. Looked up from germline, CDR1 is MNHNS and CDR2 is SASEGT. The CDR3 nucleotides are TGTGCCAGCGATAGAGGTGACGGCTCTGGAAACACCATATATTTT. Translating gives CASDRGDGSGNTIYF.

The sample holds a few counts of this clonotype. The rearrangement joins TRBV4-1 to TRBJ2-1; 8 nucleotides line up with TRBD1. CDR1 and CDR2 (germline): MGHRA, YSYEKL. The J segment lost 7 bases and the V segment lost 1 base, leaving 9 bases of the junction unmatched. The CDR3 sequence is 16 residues long. The CDR3 reads CASSQVDRGRKNEQFF. DNA for the CDR3: TGCGCCAGCAGCCAAGTAGACAGGGGAAGGAAAAATGAGCAGTTCTTC.

The chain uses TRBV12-3 or TRBV12-4 and TRBJ2-2; D perhaps matches TRBD2 (5 bases). The ends were cut back, 8 bases at V and 0 bases at J, with 13 bases in the middle. The CDR3 is 15 amino acids. This chain's CDR3 is CASSRTRSNTGELFF. CDR3 coding DNA: TGTGCCAGCTCCCGGACTCGGTCGAACACCGGGGAGCTGTTTTTT.

The CDR3, as DNA: TGTGCTAGTGGTTCGGAACCCCAGGGTTGGATGGCTGGCTACACCTTC. It specifies CASGSEPQGWMAGYTF. The chain employs TRBV12-5 and TRBJ1-2, with D perhaps matching TRBD1 (5 bases). V shed 4 bases and J shed 7 bases, with 22 bases lying between them. Germline V gives CDR1 LGHNT, CDR2 FRNRAP. The CDR3 is 16 residues long.

This clonotype was observed at least ten times. The CDR3 region has the DNA TGTGCCAGCAGTTATTCAGGGGACTACGAGCAGTACTTC. This codes for CASSYSGDYEQYF. This chain links TRBV12-3 or TRBV12-4 with TRBJ2-7; D might be TRBD1 (6 bases). The CDR3 runs 13 residues. Trimming took 4 bases from V and 3 from J, leaving 10 bases between them.

A note on this clonotype: Likely a read error: the CDR3 ends without its conserved phenylalanine or tryptophan. V is TRBV4-1 and J is TRBJ1-5; 7 nucleotides agree with TRBD1. CDR1 MGHRA and CDR2 YSYEKL come from the germline V gene. The trim removed 0 bases at V and 0 bases at J, leaving 2 bases unmatched. The length of the CDR3 is 16 residues. CDR3 residues: CASSQDGTVSNQPQHL. The CDR3 DNA follows: TGCGCCAGCAGCCAAGACGGGACAGTTAGCAATCAGCCCCAGCATCTT.

This clonotype was detected ten times or more. The chain recombines TRBV12-3 or TRBV12-4 with TRBJ2-5; either TRBD1 or TRBD2 may fit D (6 bases each). V was shortened by 5 bases and J by 4 bases, with 14 bases between the two germline ends. The CDR3 sequence is 14 residues long. CDR3 sequence: CASSPSWGAETQYF. CDR3 bases: TGTGCCAGCAGTCCCTCCTGGGGGGCAGAGACCCAGTACTTC.

This chain joins TRBV20-1 and TRBJ1-2, with TRBD1 identical over 7 bases. The CDR3 sequence is 15 residues long. Germline values: CDR1 DFQATT, CDR2 SNEGSKA (reference sequence). J was trimmed by 8 bases and V by 0 bases; bases with no gene match: 12. CDR3 amino acids: CSARDADGQVRGYTF. CDR3 sequence (DNA): TGCAGTGCTAGAGATGCCGACGGACAGGTTCGAGGCTACACCTTC.

This clonotype was picked up a small number of times. V is TRBV6-2 or TRBV6-3 and J is TRBJ2-5, with D maybe TRBD1 (5 bases). V lost 0 bases to trimming and J lost 5 bases, with 19 bases between them. The CDR3 spans 17 residues. CDR1 is MNHEY, CDR2 SVGEGT, per germline. CDR3 in amino acids: CASSYSFSDTSRETQYF. The CDR3 nucleotides read TGTGCCAGCAGTTACTCGTTCTCGGACACTTCGAGGGAGACCCAGTACTTC.

A few counts support this clonotype. This rearrangement joins TRBV5-1 to TRBJ2-1; 14 nucleotides line up with TRBD2. V shed 4 bases, J shed 4 bases, and the junction held 10 bases outside the gene matches. The CDR3 spans 18 residues. Germline V CDR1 and CDR2: SGHRS, YFSETQ. CDR3 region: CASSHNRLAGGRYNEQFF. CDR3 DNA sequence: TGCGCCAGCAGCCACAACAGACTAGCGGGGGGGCGGTACAATGAGCAGTTCTTC.

This clonotype occurred a few times. The rearrangement links TRBV7-6 to TRBJ2-7, with a tentative D call TRBD1 (5 bases). The CDR3 covers 13 residues. Trimming removed 5 bases from V and 3 bases from J, with 11 bases in between. Germline V gene data show CDR1 as SGHVS and CDR2 as FNYEAQ. CDR3 bases: TGTGCCAGCAGCCTGGACATGAACTACGAGCAGTACTTC. It specifies CASSLDMNYEQYF. Full variable domain (outside the CDR3, taken from reference TRBV7-6 and TRBJ2-7): GAGVSQSPRYKVTKRGQDVALRCDPISGHVSLYWYRQALGQGPEFLTYFNYEAQQDKSGLPNDRFSAERPEGSISTLTIQRTEQRDSAMYRCASSLDMNYEQYFGPGTRLTVT.

This clonotype was observed a few times. The chain recombines TRBV5-1 with TRBJ2-6; tentative D call: TRBD1 (6 bases). V dropped 3 bases and J dropped 0 bases, with 22 bases sitting between them. CDR1 is SGHRS, CDR2 YFSETQ, per germline. The CDR3 is 20 residues long. CDR3: CASSYLGPRDTFSGANVLTF. The CDR3 DNA sequence: TGCGCCAGCAGCTATTTGGGCCCACGGGACACTTTCTCTGGGGCCAACGTCCTGACTTTC.

V is TRBV4-2 and J is TRBJ2-3, with D perhaps matching TRBD1 (6 bases). There are 15 residues in the CDR3. Germline lookup yields CDR1 LGHNA and CDR2 YNFKEQ. The ends were cut back, 4 bases at V and 0 bases at J, with 11 bases in the middle. CDR3 loop: CASSPDRTSTDTQYF. In DNA, the CDR3 is TGTGCCAGCAGCCCGGACAGAACTAGCACAGATACGCAGTATTTT.

The chain employs TRBV20-1 and TRBJ2-5; D uncertain. V lost 6 bases and J 4 bases, leaving 9 bases between the germline ends. The germline CDR1 and CDR2 sequences are DFQATT and SNEGSKA (reference sequence). The CDR3 loop spans 11 amino acids. The CDR3 DNA sequence: TGCAGTGCCAGCGACGTAGAGACCCAGTACTTC. Amino acids: CSASDVETQYF.

This clonotype was seen ten or more times. The chain combines TRBV15 with TRBJ2-2; D perhaps matches TRBD1 (5 bases). V lost 4 bases and J lost 6, with 15 bases in between. Germline CDR1 reads LNHNV; CDR2 reads YYDKDF (reference sequence). The CDR3 consists of 15 residues. CDR3 protein: CATSILSVGPGELFF. The CDR3 nucleotides read TGTGCCACCAGCATCCTTTCCGTGGGGCCCGGGGAGCTGTTTTTT.

This clonotype showed up just a few times. The chain combines TRBV7-2 with TRBJ2-7; either TRBD1 or TRBD2 may supply D (5 bases each). The V end was cut by 7 bases, the J end by 3 bases, with 16 bases between. The germline CDR1 and CDR2 sequences are SGHTA and FQGNSA. The CDR3 contains 14 residues. The CDR3 nucleotides are TGTGCCAGCACCCCGTCCGGGACCTACTACGAGCAGTACGTC. Amino acids: CASTPSGTYYEQYV.

The genes are TRBV20-1 and TRBJ2-5, with TRBD2 matching over 12 bases. V was pared by 7 bases and J by 4 bases, with 13 bases of the junction left unmatched. Germline values: CDR1 DFQATT, CDR2 SNEGSKA (reference sequence). The CDR3 is 16 amino acids. The CDR3 region has the DNA TGCAGTGTCGGGGCTAGCGGGAGGGCTTCTCGAGAGACCCAGTACTTC. This sequence encodes CSVGASGRASRETQYF.

J is TRBJ1-1 and V is TRBV12-3 or TRBV12-4; D gene uncertain. The CDR3 loop spans 13 amino acids. The ends were cut back, 4 bases at V and 6 bases at J, with 12 bases in the middle. As DNA, the CDR3 is TGTGCCAGCAGTTCCGGGGATCTGGCTGAAGCTTTCTTT. Translation gives CASSSGDLAEAFF.

The chain combines TRBV5-1 with TRBJ2-7; 12 positions match TRBD2. Germline CDR1 reads SGHRS; CDR2 reads YFSETQ. Unmatched junction bases numbered 20, after V lost 1 base and J lost 6 bases. CDR3 length: 20 residues. The CDR3 DNA reads as TGCGCCAGCAGCTTGTTCGTCGGGGGAACAAGACTAGCGGGAGAGGTCGAGCAGTACTTC. It translates to CASSLFVGGTRLAGEVEQYF.

V gene TRBV7-9 combines with J gene TRBJ2-1; TRBD2 matches 8 bases. This CDR3 spans 17 amino acids. Per the germline V gene, CDR1 is SEHNR and CDR2 is FQNEAQ (reference sequence). After removal of 0 bases from V and 4 bases from J, the junction contained 8 bases not matched to a gene. The CDR3 bases are TGTGCCAGCAGCTTAGCCGGGGGGGCGGCGAAGTACAATGAGCAGTTCTTC. This codes for CASSLAGGAAKYNEQFF.

This clonotype was counted a few times. The chain employs TRBV7-9 and TRBJ1-6; no firm D call. CDR3 length equals 13 residues. V lost 5 bases and J lost 8, with 10 bases in between. Germline V gene lookup returns CDR1 SEHNR and CDR2 FQNEAQ (reference sequence). The CDR3 DNA sequence: TGTGCCAGCAGCCTCGGAGCCCATTCACCCCTCCACTTT. Translated, it gives CASSLGAHSPLHF.

The chain employs TRBV20-1 and TRBJ2-1; D might be TRBD2 (5 bases). CDR3 length equals 15 residues. V lost 8 bases and J 2 bases, leaving 19 bases between the germline ends. CDR1 and CDR2 (germline): DFQATT, SNEGSKA (reference sequence). CDR3 in DNA: TGCAGTTCAAAGAAAACTGGACTTACCTACAATGAGCAGTTCTTC. Translating gives CSSKKTGLTYNEQFF.

The table lists this clonotype with a few counts. The CDR3 region is CASSLSGGRLADTQYF. CDR3 coding DNA: TGTGCCAGCAGTTTAAGTGGCGGGAGATTAGCAGATACGCAGTATTTT. The chain uses TRBV27 and TRBJ2-3; 7 nucleotides agree with TRBD2. V lost 2 bases to trimming and J lost 4 bases; unmatched junction nucleotides: 9. CDR1 and CDR2 from the germline V gene are MNHEY and SMNVEV (reference sequence). The CDR3 has 16 residues.